This T cell receptor (beta chain) comes out of a study of T cells in Graves' hyperthyroidism and ophthalmopathy. General study results and limits: Model output signaled ophthalmopathy a median 6.5 months ahead of onset.

After removal of 6 bases from V and 2 bases from J, the junction contained 1 base not matched to a gene. The CDR3 covers 12 residues. The investigators amplified TCR beta CDR3 regions from RNA transcripts. During a first-round RT-PCR of the TCR CDR3, the HTBI primer set was used. A single record per CDR3 protein comes from TCRdb applying MiXCR to the multiplex PCR reads. Among 300,000 to 450,000 distinct CDR3 sequences listed, 20% to 25% were seen once. This clonotype was picked up many times. The target antigen is unknown. Sequenced material: blood. This sequence was found in a man aged 50 to 59 with Graves' hyperthyroidism. The genes are TRBV12-3 or TRBV12-4 and TRBJ2-7; 7 nucleotides agree with TRBD2. This CDR3 reads CASRLAAYEQYF. DNA of the CDR3: TGTGCCAGCAGGCTAGCGGCCTACGAGCAGTACTTC.